A selection of T cell receptor beta chains follows, all from one sample in a study of T cell changes during pregnancy in multiple sclerosis. TCRdb's table, derived via immunoSEQ multiplex PCR, lists solely in-frame clones and lacks some. The profile shows fewer than 55,000 clones, around 93% of them singletons. The sequences come from peripheral blood, collected after pregnancy. The receptors stem from a female donor with multiple sclerosis, enrolled in a pregnancy study. CDR3s include the opening cysteine and the closing phenylalanine or tryptophan. D genes are given only for firm matches. The size of a clone is reported for some rows only, either as once, few or many, or as a class for expanded clones.

CDR3 length: 15; V gene: TRBV7-9; D gene: TRBD1; clone size: -; J gene: TRBJ2-7; CDR3 protein: CASSKTGAISYEQYF; CDR3 DNA: TGTGCCAGCAGCAAGACAGGGGCGATCTCCTACGAGCAGTACTTC
CDR3 length: 14; V gene: TRBV15; D gene: -; clone size: once; J gene: TRBJ1-1; CDR3 protein: CATSRVPKGVEAFF; CDR3 DNA: TGTGCCACCAGCAGAGTCCCTAAGGGGGTTGAAGCTTTCTTT
CDR3 length: 12; V gene: TRBV6-1; D gene: -; clone size: once; J gene: TRBJ1-1; CDR3 protein: CASSEFSGEAFF; CDR3 DNA: TGTGCCAGCAGTGAGTTTTCAGGTGAAGCTTTCTTT
CDR3 length: 15; V gene: TRBV7-2; D gene: TRBD1; clone size: -; J gene: TRBJ1-4; CDR3 protein: CASSLRGPTNEKLFF; CDR3 DNA: TGTGCCAGCAGCTTAAGGGGGCCAACTAATGAAAAACTGTTTTTT
CDR3 length: 15; V gene: TRBV9; D gene: TRBD2; clone size: -; J gene: TRBJ2-1; CDR3 protein: CASGRERGGRYEQFF; CDR3 DNA: TGTGCCAGCGGGAGGGAGCGGGGGGGCCGATATGAGCAGTTCTTC
CDR3 length: 13; V gene: TRBV5-4; D gene: -; clone size: once; J gene: TRBJ2-1; CDR3 protein: CASSLDSYNEQFF; CDR3 DNA: TGTGCCAGCAGCCTGGACAGTTACAATGAGCAGTTCTTC
CDR3 length: 11; V gene: TRBV7-9; D gene: TRBD2; clone size: -; J gene: TRBJ2-1; CDR3 protein: CASSLILAVVF; CDR3 DNA: TGTGCCAGCAGCTTAATACTAGCGGTTGTCTTC
CDR3 length: 14; V gene: TRBV29-1; D gene: -; clone size: once; J gene: TRBJ1-2; CDR3 protein: CSVLTPPTRGGYTF; CDR3 DNA: TGCAGCGTCCTCACCCCCCCTACTCGGGGTGGCTACACCTTC
CDR3 length: 11; V gene: TRBV7-2; D gene: -; clone size: -; J gene: TRBJ2-7; CDR3 protein: CASSLEREQYF; CDR3 DNA: TGTGCCAGCAGCTTAGAGAGGGAGCAGTACTTC
CDR3 length: 12; V gene: TRBV6-5; D gene: -; clone size: -; J gene: TRBJ2-7; CDR3 protein: CASRTDFREQYF; CDR3 DNA: TGTGCCAGCAGGACAGACTTTCGCGAGCAGTACTTC
CDR3 length: 12; V gene: TRBV29-1; D gene: -; clone size: -; J gene: TRBJ1-6; CDR3 protein: CSVPSDSSPLHF; CDR3 DNA: TGCAGCGTGCCCTCGGACAGTTCACCCCTCCACTTT
CDR3 length: 16; V gene: TRBV4-2; D gene: TRBD2; clone size: -; J gene: TRBJ2-7; CDR3 protein: CASSQEGLAESYEQYF; CDR3 DNA: TGTGCCAGCAGCCAAGAGGGACTAGCGGAAAGCTACGAGCAGTACTTC
CDR3 length: 15; V gene: TRBV9; D gene: TRBD1; clone size: -; J gene: TRBJ2-7; CDR3 protein: CASSQATGATYEQYF; CDR3 DNA: TGTGCCAGCAGCCAAGCGACAGGGGCTACCTACGAGCAGTACTTC
CDR3 length: 13; V gene: TRBV6-6; D gene: -; clone size: -; J gene: TRBJ1-2; CDR3 protein: CASSYSTGYGYTF; CDR3 DNA: TGTGCCAGCAGTTACTCAACAGGGTATGGCTACACCTTC